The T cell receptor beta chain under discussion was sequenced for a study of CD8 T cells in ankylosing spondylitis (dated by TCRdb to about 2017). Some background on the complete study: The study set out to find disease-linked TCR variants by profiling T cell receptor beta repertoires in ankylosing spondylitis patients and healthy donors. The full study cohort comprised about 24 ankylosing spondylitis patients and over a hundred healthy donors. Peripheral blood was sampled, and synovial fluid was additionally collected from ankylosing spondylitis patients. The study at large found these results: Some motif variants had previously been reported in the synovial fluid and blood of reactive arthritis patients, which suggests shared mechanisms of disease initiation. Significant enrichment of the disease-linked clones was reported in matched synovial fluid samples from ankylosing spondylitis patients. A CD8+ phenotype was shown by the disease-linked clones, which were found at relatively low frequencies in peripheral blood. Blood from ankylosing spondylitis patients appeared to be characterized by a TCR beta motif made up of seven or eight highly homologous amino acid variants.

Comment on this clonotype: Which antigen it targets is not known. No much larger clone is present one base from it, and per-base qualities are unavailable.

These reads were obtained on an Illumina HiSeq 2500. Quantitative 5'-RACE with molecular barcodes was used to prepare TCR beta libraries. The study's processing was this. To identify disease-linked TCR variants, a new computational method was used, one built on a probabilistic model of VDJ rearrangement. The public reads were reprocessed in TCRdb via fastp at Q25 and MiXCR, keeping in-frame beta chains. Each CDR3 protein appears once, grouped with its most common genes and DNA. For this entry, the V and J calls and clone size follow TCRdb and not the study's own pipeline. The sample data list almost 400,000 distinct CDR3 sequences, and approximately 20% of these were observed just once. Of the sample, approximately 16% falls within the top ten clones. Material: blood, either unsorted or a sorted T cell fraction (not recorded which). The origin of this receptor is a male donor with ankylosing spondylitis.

The encoded CDR3 is CSAIDTTGRQNYGYTF. The nucleotide sequence is given as TGCAGTGCTATAGATACAACAGGGCGGCAGAACTATGGCTACACCTTC. The rearranged chain carries TRBV20-1 and TRBJ1-2; a tentative D match to TRBD1 spans 6 bases. CDR1 and CDR2 were assigned from the germline V gene (reference sequence) as DFQATT and SNEGSKA. The CDR3 starts with the cysteine, ends with the phenylalanine, and has 16 residues. Just the 48-base CDR3 DNA is kept, in frame starting at base 1. The trim is 4 bases for V and 2 bases for J, with a gap of 20 bases between the germline ends.